The clone carrying this TCR beta chain appeared a few times. The data are from a study of T-cell reconstitution after alpha-beta-depleted transplantation in children. The library targeted TCRbeta and was prepared with unique molecular identifiers. TCRdb recomputed calls from the PCR reads with MiXCR, one row per CDR3 protein. The repertoire includes 450,000 to 500,000 distinct CDR3 sequences, roughly an eighth of them detected once, and about 6% sits in the top ten. The germline V gene encodes CDR1 MDHEN and CDR2 SYDVKM. V shed 0 bases, J shed 4 bases, and the junction held 4 bases outside the gene matches. This CDR3 is 15 amino acids long.

The sequence derives from a human donor who donated a stem cell graft to a child with combined immunodeficiency. The chain couples TRBV28 to TRBJ2-7, with TRBD1 matching over 9 bases. The specimen comprised PBMCs from the stem cell graft donor, sampled from the stem cell graft. Written as DNA, the CDR3 is TGTGCCAGCAGTTTATGGACAGGGGGGCAATACGAGCAGTACTTC. This sequence encodes CASSLWTGGQYEQYF.